These 2 T cell receptor beta chains were all obtained from the same sample, sequenced in a study of human T cells and chemical hapten exposure (dated by TCRdb to 2020 to 2023). Libraries were constructed by RACE. The instrument was a NextSeq 500. TCRdb took the public reads, trimmed them with fastp at Q25, ran MiXCR for clone calling and kept in-frame beta chains. Entries that share a CDR3 protein sequence are merged under the most common genes and DNA. This sample holds approximately 260,000 distinct CDR3 sequences; more than 6.5% were observed only once. The biggest ten clones account for under 2.5% of the sample. The time point tag for this specimen amounts to: pre-sensitization, week 0. This specimen's treatment or condition label, per the study, means: therapeutic diphenylcyclopropenone sensitization with weekly scalp DPC. The material sequenced was whole blood, taken in connection with sensitization to the hapten diphenylcyclopropenone (DPC). The receptor source for this set is a woman in her forties with alopecia areata. Some clones in this sample may be carry-over from other donors' samples.

The chain employs TRBV12-3 or TRBV12-4 and TRBJ1-4, with 8 bases aligning to TRBD1. With 5 bases clipped from V and 4 bases from J, the junction kept 6 bases outside the gene matches. This CDR3 is built from 15 residues. CDR3 DNA sequence: TGTGCCAGCAGTGATACGACAGGGGTTAATGAAAAACTGTTTTTT. Translated: CASSDTTGVNEKLFF.

CDR3 sequence (DNA): TGTGCCAGCAGTTTTGGACAGTACGAGCAGTACTTC. This codes for CASSFGQYEQYF. The chain couples TRBV6-6 to TRBJ2-7; TRBD1 might be the D (6 bases). Between the trimmed V and J ends, which lost 4 bases and 4 bases, there was a span of 8 bases. The CDR3 covers 12 residues. Germline V gives CDR1 MNHNY, CDR2 SVGAGI (reference sequence).